This entry concerns a single T cell receptor (beta chain). This sample is drawn from a study of blood T cell repertoires in COVID-19. At the level of the study: COVID-19 samples, acute and convalescent, were from the United States, Italy and Spain.

Assay: immunoSEQ multiplex PCR; the TCRdb copy retains only in-frame clones and omits some. The repertoire consists of under 150,000 clones, with around 83% occurring once and the leading ten covering 15% to 20%. Germline lookup yields CDR1 SNHLY and CDR2 FYNNEI. V dropped 4 bases and J dropped 11 bases, with 14 bases sitting between them. CDR3 length: 12 residues. Individuals aged about 18 to 95 years were recruited from roughly 22 US areas. Recovered Cohort 3 donors showed two negative PCRs, clearance, or symptom resolution. This TCR was sampled from a man aged 25-40 years who had recovered from COVID-19. The chain combines TRBV2 with TRBJ1-1; maybe TRBD1 (5 bases). The specimen was PBMCs or T cells enriched from blood (not recorded which). The CDR3 sequence: CASSANGGEAFF. The CDR3, as DNA: TGTGCCAGCAGTGCGAACGGGGGAGAGGCTTTCTTT.